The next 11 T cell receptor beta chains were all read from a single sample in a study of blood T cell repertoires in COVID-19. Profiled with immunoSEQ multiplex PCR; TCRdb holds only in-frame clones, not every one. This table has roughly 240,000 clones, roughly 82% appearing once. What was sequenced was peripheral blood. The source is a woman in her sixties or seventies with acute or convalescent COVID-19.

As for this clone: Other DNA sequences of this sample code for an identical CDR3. The CDR3 DNA reads as TGTGCCAGTAGTTTAGGGGCTGGGTATGGCTACACCTTC. Translating it yields CASSLGAGYGYTF. The chain employs TRBV19 and TRBJ1-2, with a possible D match to TRBD1 (5 bases). Trimming took 5 bases from V and 5 from J, leaving 12 bases between them. This CDR3 contains 13 residues. From germline, CDR1 is LNHDA and CDR2 SQIVND (reference sequence).

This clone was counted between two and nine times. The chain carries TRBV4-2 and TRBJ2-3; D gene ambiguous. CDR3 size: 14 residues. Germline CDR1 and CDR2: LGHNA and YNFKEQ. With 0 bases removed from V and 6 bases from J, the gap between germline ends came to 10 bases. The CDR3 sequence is CASSQDIVRDTQYF. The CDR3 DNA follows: TGTGCCAGCAGCCAAGATATAGTCCGGGATACGCAGTATTTT.

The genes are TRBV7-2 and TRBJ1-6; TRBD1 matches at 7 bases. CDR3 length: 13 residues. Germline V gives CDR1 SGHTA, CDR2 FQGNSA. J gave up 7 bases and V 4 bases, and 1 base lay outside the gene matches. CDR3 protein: CASSWDRNSPLHF. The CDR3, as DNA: TGTGCCAGCAGCTGGGACAGAAATTCACCCCTCCACTTT.

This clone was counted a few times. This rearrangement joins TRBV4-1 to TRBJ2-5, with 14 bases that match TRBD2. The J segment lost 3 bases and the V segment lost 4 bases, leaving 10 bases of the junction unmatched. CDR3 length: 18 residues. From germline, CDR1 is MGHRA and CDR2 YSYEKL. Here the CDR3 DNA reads TGCGCCAGCAGCCCCCAACCGACGACTAGCGGGGGGGAAGAGACCCAGTACTTC. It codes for CASSPQPTTSGGEETQYF.

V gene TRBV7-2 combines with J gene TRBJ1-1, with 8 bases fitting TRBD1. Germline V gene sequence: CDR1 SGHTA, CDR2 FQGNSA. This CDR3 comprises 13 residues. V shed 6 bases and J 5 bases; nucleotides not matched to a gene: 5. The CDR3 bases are TGTGCCAGCAGGGGCAGGGGGCGGACTGAAGCTTTCTTT. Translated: CASRGRGRTEAFF.

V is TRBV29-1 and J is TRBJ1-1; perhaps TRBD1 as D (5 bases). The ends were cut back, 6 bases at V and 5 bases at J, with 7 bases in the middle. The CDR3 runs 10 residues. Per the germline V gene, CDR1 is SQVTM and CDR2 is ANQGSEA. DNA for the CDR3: TGCAGCGTGGGGGGAACTGAAGCTTTCTTT. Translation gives CSVGGTEAFF.

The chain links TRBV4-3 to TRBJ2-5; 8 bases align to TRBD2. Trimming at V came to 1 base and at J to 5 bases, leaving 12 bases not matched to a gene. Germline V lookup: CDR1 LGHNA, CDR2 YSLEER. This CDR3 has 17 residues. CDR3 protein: CASSQALGGGRWETQYF. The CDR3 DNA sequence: TGCGCCAGCAGCCAAGCCTTGGGCGGGGGGAGATGGGAGACCCAGTACTTC.

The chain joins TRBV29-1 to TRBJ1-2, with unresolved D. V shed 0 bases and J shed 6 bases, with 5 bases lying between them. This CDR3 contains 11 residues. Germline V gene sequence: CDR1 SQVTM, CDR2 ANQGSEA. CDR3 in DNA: TGCAGCGTTGAAGATCCAGATGGCTACACCTTC. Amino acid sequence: CSVEDPDGYTF.

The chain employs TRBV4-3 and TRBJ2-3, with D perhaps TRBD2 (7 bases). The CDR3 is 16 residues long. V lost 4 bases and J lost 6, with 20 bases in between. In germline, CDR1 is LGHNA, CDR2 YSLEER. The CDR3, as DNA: TGCGCCAGCAGCCCCAAAACCGGGGCGGGGGCTGATACGCAGTATTTT. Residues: CASSPKTGAGADTQYF.

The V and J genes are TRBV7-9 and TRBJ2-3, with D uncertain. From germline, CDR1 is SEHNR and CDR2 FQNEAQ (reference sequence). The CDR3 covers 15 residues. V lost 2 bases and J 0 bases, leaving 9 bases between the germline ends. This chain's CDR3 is CASSLSEVSTDTQYF. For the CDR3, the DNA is TGTGCCAGCAGCTTAAGTGAGGTTAGCACAGATACGCAGTATTTT. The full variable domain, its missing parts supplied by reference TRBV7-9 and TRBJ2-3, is DTGVSQNPRHKITKRGQNVTFRCDPISEHNRLYWYRQTLGQGPEFLTYFQNEAQLEKSRLLSDRFSAERPKGSFSTLEIQRTEQGDSAMYLCASSLSEVSTDTQYFGPGTRLTVL.

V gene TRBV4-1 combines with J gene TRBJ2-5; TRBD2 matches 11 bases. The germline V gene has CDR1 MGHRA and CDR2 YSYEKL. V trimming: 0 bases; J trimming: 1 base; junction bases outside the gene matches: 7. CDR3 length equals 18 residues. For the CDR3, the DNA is TGCGCCAGCAGCCAAGATCCGGGGACTAGCGGTAGCCAAGAGACCCAGTACTTC. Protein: CASSQDPGTSGSQETQYF.